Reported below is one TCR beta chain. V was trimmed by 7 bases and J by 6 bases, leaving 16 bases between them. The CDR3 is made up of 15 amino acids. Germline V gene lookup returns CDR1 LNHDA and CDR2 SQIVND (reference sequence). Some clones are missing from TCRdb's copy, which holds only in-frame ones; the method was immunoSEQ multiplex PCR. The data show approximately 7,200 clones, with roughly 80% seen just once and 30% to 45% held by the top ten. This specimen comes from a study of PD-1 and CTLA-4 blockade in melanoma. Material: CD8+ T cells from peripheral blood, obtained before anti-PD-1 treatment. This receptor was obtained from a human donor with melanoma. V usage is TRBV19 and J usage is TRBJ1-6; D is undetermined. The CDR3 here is CASNLGVASNSPLHF. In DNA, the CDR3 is TGTGCCAGTAATTTGGGAGTAGCCTCTAATTCACCCCTCCACTTT.